The clone carrying this T cell receptor beta chain is classed as medium-sized by frequency. Its antigen is unidentified. UMI labels and 5' RACE were used to prepare the TRB cDNA libraries. TCRdb reprocessed the 5' RACE reads and stores each CDR3 protein as one record, lacking DNA. The sample holds several thousand distinct CDR3 sequences. The entry originates in a study of CXCR3-negative and CXCR3-positive naive CD8 T cells. Study conclusions and caveats: Naive cells positive for CXCR3 carried more hydrophobic TRB CDR3s than CXCR3-negative ones.

Identification of naive CD8+ T cells rested on CD45RO-CCR7+CD27+CD95- status. This CDR3 has 15 amino acids. Germline V gives CDR1 SGHRS, CDR2 YFSETQ. The gene calls are TRBV5-1 and TRBJ2-7; TCRdb outputs TRBD2, but without DNA this stays unchecked. The sample consisted of naive CXCR3- CD8+ T cells from blood. Stated subset: CD45RO-CCR7+CD27+CD95- naive CD8+ T cells lacking CXCR3 (TNR3-). The origin of this receptor is a human donor in good health. Some clones in this sample may be carry-over from other donors' samples. CDR3 protein: CASERDGRSSYEQYF.